This entry concerns a single T cell receptor beta chain. The germline V gene has CDR1 MGHDK and CDR2 SYGVNS. CDR3 length: 14 amino acids. V dropped 2 bases and J dropped 1 base, with 9 bases sitting between them. Those donating, healthy Caucasian individuals from Russia, were aged about 6 to 100. The data stem from a study of blood T cells in healthy people across ages. Combining a sample-barcoded 5' primer with a J-beta primer mix, a second PCR ran for 7 to 11 cycles. In TCRdb, the 5' RACE reads were re-called with MiXCR into one record per CDR3 protein. The sample has about 1.4 million distinct CDR3 sequences; roughly 64% are singletons.

Sequenced input: blood. This chain connects TRBV25-1 to TRBJ2-7, with a possible D match to TRBD1 (5 bases). This sequence was found in a man younger than 30 in good health. This CDR3 reads CASSEVGQSYEQYF. The CDR3 DNA follows: TGTGCCAGCAGTGAAGTGGGGCAGTCCTACGAGCAGTACTTC.